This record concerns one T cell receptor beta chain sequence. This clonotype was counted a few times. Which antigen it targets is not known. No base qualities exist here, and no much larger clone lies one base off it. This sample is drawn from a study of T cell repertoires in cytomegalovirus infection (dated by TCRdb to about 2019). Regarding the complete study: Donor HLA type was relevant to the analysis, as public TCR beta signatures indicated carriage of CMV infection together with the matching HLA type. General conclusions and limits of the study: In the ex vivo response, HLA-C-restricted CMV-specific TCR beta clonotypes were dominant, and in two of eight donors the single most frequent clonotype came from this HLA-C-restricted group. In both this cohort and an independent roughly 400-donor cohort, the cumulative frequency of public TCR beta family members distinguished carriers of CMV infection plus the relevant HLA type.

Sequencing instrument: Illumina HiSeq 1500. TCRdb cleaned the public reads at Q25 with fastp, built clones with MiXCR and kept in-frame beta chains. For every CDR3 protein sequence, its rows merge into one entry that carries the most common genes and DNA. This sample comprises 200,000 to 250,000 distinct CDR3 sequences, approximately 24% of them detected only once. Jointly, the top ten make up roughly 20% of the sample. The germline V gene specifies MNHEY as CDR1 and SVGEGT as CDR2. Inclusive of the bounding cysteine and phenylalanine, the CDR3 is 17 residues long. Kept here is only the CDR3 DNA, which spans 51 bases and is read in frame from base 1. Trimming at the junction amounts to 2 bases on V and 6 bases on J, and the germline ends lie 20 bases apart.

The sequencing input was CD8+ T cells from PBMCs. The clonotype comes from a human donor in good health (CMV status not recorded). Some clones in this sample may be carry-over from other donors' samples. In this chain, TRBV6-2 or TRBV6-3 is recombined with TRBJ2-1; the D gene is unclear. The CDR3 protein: CASSYLPAINRVNEQFF. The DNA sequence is TGTGCCAGCAGTTACCTCCCGGCAATTAATAGGGTCAATGAGCAGTTCTTC.